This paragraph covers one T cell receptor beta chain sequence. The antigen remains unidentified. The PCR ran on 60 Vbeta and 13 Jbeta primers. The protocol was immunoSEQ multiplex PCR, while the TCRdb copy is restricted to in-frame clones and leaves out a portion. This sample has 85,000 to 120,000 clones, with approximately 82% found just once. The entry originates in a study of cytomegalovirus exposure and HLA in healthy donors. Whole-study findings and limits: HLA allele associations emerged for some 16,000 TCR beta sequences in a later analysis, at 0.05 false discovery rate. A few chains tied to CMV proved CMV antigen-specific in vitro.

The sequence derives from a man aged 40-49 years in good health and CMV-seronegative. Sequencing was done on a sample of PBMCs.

The CDR3 region has the DNA TGTGCCAGCAGCTTAAGTTCTAACACTGAAGCTTTCTTT. The encoded protein is CASSLSSNTEAFF. The V call is TRBV7-3, the J call TRBJ1-1; no definite D call. Looked up from germline, CDR1 is SGHTA and CDR2 is FQGTGA. The CDR3 consists of 13 residues. Trimming took off 1 base at V and 2 bases at J, with 5 bases between the two ends.